Listed here are 26 T cell receptor beta chains from one sample, sequenced in a study of blood T cell repertoires in COVID-19. The method was immunoSEQ multiplex PCR; TCRdb's version includes in-frame clones alone and lacks a portion of them. The table shows 150,000 to 200,000 clones, with 70% to 85% occurring only once. Sequencing was performed on peripheral blood. Source of these receptors: a woman aged 30 to 39 with acute or convalescent COVID-19.

This chain joins TRBV13 and TRBJ2-2; 8 bases align to TRBD2. After removal of 11 bases from V and 0 bases from J, the junction contained 11 bases not matched to a gene. The CDR3 runs to 16 residues. Germline CDR1 and CDR2: PRHDT and FYEKMQ (reference sequence). Here the CDR3 reads CARSRRGGTNTGELFF. DNA of the CDR3: TGTGCCCGCTCACGCCGGGGGGGGACGAACACCGGGGAGCTGTTTTTT.

The genes are TRBV12-3 or TRBV12-4 and TRBJ2-1; D is undetermined. V was trimmed by 5 bases and J by 2 bases, leaving 4 bases between them. The CDR3 totals 12 residues. This CDR3 is CASSEAYNEQFF. The CDR3 DNA reads TGTGCCAGCAGTGAGGCCTACAATGAGCAGTTCTTC.

The V and J genes are TRBV11-2 and TRBJ1-1; D is ambiguous. The CDR3 sequence is 15 residues long. Trimming removed 5 bases from V and 4 bases from J, with 17 bases in between. Germline loops: CDR1 SGHAT, CDR2 FQNNGV. This chain's CDR3 is CASSPGFAEGTEAFF. DNA for the CDR3: TGTGCCAGCAGCCCCGGGTTTGCAGAGGGCACTGAAGCTTTCTTT.

This clone was counted only a few times. V and J are TRBV19 and TRBJ2-2; 11 bases agree with TRBD1. This CDR3 is 16 amino acids long. Germline CDR1 reads LNHDA; CDR2 reads SQIVND (reference sequence). J was trimmed by 5 bases and V by 4 bases; bases with no gene match: 6. CDR3 amino acids: CASSRTGGERTGELFF. CDR3 DNA: TGTGCCAGTAGTAGGACAGGGGGCGAGCGGACCGGGGAGCTGTTTTTT. The entire variable domain, with the rest obtained from reference TRBV19 and TRBJ2-2, is as follows: DGGITQSPKYLFRKEGQNVTLSCEQNLNHDAMYWYRQDPGQGLRLIYYSQIVNDFQKGDIAEGYSVSREKKESFPLTVTSAQKNPTAFYLCASSRTGGERTGELFFGEGSRLTVL.

The CDR3 here is CASNNRDLGGQETQYF. The DNA for the CDR3 is TGTGCCAGCAACAACCGGGACTTGGGGGGCCAAGAGACCCAGTACTTC. J is TRBJ2-5 and V is TRBV2, with TRBD2 as a possible D gene (6 bases). Deletions cut 7 bases from V and 1 base from J, with 19 bases between. The length of the CDR3 is 16 residues. Germline assignment: CDR1 SNHLY and CDR2 FYNNEI.

CDR3 in amino acids: CASSLDYRLEADTQYF. DNA for the CDR3: TGTGCCAGCAGCTTGGATTACCGACTTGAGGCAGATACGCAGTATTTT. The chain recombines TRBV5-4 with TRBJ2-3; D not resolved. From germline, CDR1 is SGHNT and CDR2 YYREEE (reference sequence). V was shortened by 0 bases and J by 4 bases, with 15 bases between the two germline ends. This CDR3 comprises 16 residues.

The V and J genes are TRBV25-1 and TRBJ1-1; 7 bases are shared with TRBD1. Trimming took 3 bases from V and 0 from J; bases not matched to a gene: 4. The CDR3 has 15 amino acids. Germline V gene sequence: CDR1 MGHDK, CDR2 SYGVNS. The CDR3 reads CASSDRRGMNTEAFF. In DNA form, the CDR3 reads TGTGCCAGCAGTGACCGCAGGGGGATGAACACTGAAGCTTTCTTT.

V is TRBV11-2 and J is TRBJ2-1, with 8 bases that match TRBD2. The V gene end was trimmed by 4 bases and the J gene end by 4 bases; junction bases not matched to a gene: 12. The CDR3 runs to 17 residues. CDR1 and CDR2 (germline): SGHAT, FQNNGV. CDR3 nucleotide sequence: TGTGCCAGCAGCTCCGGCCTCCTAGCGGGTCCTTACAATGAGCAGTTCTTC. It translates to CASSSGLLAGPYNEQFF.

This clone was observed a few times. The chain couples TRBV29-1 to TRBJ1-2; D perhaps matches TRBD1 (5 bases). Trimming pared 2 bases from V and 4 bases from J, leaving 14 bases between. From germline, CDR1 is SQVTM and CDR2 ANQGSEA. The CDR3 has 14 residues. The CDR3 region is CSVESLGQGYGYTF. CDR3 coding DNA: TGCAGCGTTGAATCGTTGGGGCAGGGCTATGGCTACACCTTC.

The rearrangement uses TRBV5-6 and TRBJ1-1, with 9 nucleotides matching TRBD1. The CDR3 runs 13 residues. Looked up from germline, CDR1 is SGHDT and CDR2 is YYEEEE. After removal of 4 bases from V and 7 bases from J, the junction contained 5 bases not matched to a gene. The CDR3 loop is CASSHRDRDEAFF. The CDR3 DNA follows: TGTGCCAGCAGCCACCGGGACAGGGATGAAGCTTTCTTT. The whole variable domain, remainder taken from reference TRBV5-6 and TRBJ1-1, is DAGVTQSPTHLIKTRGQQVTLRCSPKSGHDTVSWYQQALGQGPQFIFQYYEEEERQRGNFPDRFSGHQFPNYSSELNVNALLLGDSALYLCASSHRDRDEAFFGQGTRLTVV.

This clone was observed a single time. The rearrangement joins TRBV30 to TRBJ1-5, with 9 positions matching TRBD1. The CDR3 runs 17 residues. Trimming cost V 0 bases and J 1 base; bases outside gene matches: 7. Per germline, CDR1 GTSNPN and CDR2 SVGIG (reference sequence). CDR3 sequence reads: CAWSVLGQGISNQPQHF. CDR3 DNA sequence: TGTGCCTGGAGTGTTTTAGGACAGGGGATCAGCAATCAGCCCCAGCATTTT.

V usage is TRBV2 and J usage is TRBJ2-6; a possible D gene is TRBD1 (6 bases). Trimming took 6 bases from V and 0 from J, leaving 12 bases between them. The germline V gene has CDR1 SNHLY and CDR2 FYNNEI. The CDR3 totals 16 residues. CDR3 DNA sequence: TGTGCCAGCAGCCGGGACACCTACTCTGGGGCCAACGTCCTGACTTTC. This codes for CASSRDTYSGANVLTF.

This clone was found a few times. The rearrangement joins TRBV7-2 to TRBJ1-2; D is ambiguous. Germline-derived CDR1 and CDR2 are SGHTA and FQGNSA. Between the trimmed V and J ends, which lost 1 base and 0 bases, there was a span of 6 bases. The CDR3 is 14 residues long. The CDR3, as DNA: TGTGCCAGCAGCTTAGGTTCCACTAACTATGGCTACACCTTC. Its translation is CASSLGSTNYGYTF.

The chain couples TRBV28 to TRBJ2-7; possible D gene TRBD2, 6 bases. The V gene's germline CDR1 is MDHEN and CDR2 SYDVKM. V lost 1 base to trimming and J lost 0 bases, with 10 bases between them. The CDR3 consists of 15 residues. This chain's CDR3 is CASSLSGAGSYEQYF. The DNA of the CDR3 is TGTGCCAGCAGTTTATCGGGAGCAGGCTCCTACGAGCAGTACTTC.

The rearrangement uses TRBV27 and TRBJ2-3, with 8 bases aligning to TRBD2. Losses at the gene ends were 4 bases for V and 5 bases for J; bases not matched to a gene: 5. The CDR3 is 14 residues long. CDR1 is MNHEY and CDR2 is SMNVEV in the germline V gene (reference sequence). For the CDR3, the DNA is TGTGCCAGCAGTTCCGGGAGGGTTCAAGATACGCAGTATTTT. Encoded protein: CASSSGRVQDTQYF.

The chain carries TRBV6-2 or TRBV6-3 and TRBJ2-1; D is uncertain. The germline V and J ends were trimmed by 4 bases and 8 bases, with 9 bases remaining between them. Germline CDR1 is MNHEY and CDR2 is SVGEGT. This CDR3 has 12 amino acids. The CDR3 coding sequence is TGTGCCAGCAGTTCACGGTATCATGAGCAGTTCTTC. This translates into CASSSRYHEQFF.

The chain employs TRBV29-1 and TRBJ2-7; 10 nucleotides agree with TRBD2. J gave up 4 bases and V 4 bases, and 4 bases lay outside the gene matches. This CDR3 region has 13 residues. The germline V gene has CDR1 SQVTM and CDR2 ANQGSEA. Here the CDR3 reads CSVGLAGAYEQYF. CDR3 DNA: TGCAGCGTTGGGCTAGCGGGAGCTTACGAGCAGTACTTC.

This chain links TRBV24-1 with TRBJ2-3, with a weak D call TRBD2 (5 bases). The CDR3 runs to 15 residues. Trimming removed 4 bases from V and 1 base from J, with 11 bases in between. The germline CDR1 and CDR2 sequences are KGHDR and SFDVKD. CDR3 sequence (DNA): TGTGCCACCAGTGAGGCTAGCCGCCGCACAGATACGCAGTATTTT. Amino acid sequence: CATSEASRRTDTQYF.

The chain employs TRBV15 and TRBJ2-1; 7 nucleotides agree with TRBD2. The germline V gene encodes CDR1 LNHNV and CDR2 YYDKDF (reference sequence). This CDR3 has 14 amino acids. V lost 1 base and J lost 8; bases outside the gene matches: 5. The CDR3 region is CATSRAGLLYEQFF. In DNA form, the CDR3 reads TGTGCCACCAGCAGAGCGGGACTATTGTATGAGCAGTTCTTC.

In regard to this clone: Other DNA sequences in the sample encode the same CDR3. This chain connects TRBV7-2 to TRBJ2-5; TRBD2 aligns across 10 bases. Germline-derived CDR1 and CDR2 are SGHTA and FQGNSA. V lost 2 bases, J lost 4 bases, and 4 bases stayed unmatched. The CDR3 is 15 amino acids. CDR3 DNA: TGTGCCAGCAGCTTACAGCGGGGGGGCCGAGAGACCCAGTACTTC. Translating it yields CASSLQRGGRETQYF.

The rearrangement links TRBV19 to TRBJ2-3, with TRBD2 matching 11 bases. Unmatched junction bases numbered 7, after V lost 3 bases and J lost 5 bases. This CDR3 contains 16 residues. Germline V gives CDR1 LNHDA, CDR2 SQIVND (reference sequence). The CDR3 spells CASSISGGAGGDTQYF. DNA of the CDR3: TGTGCCAGTAGTATTAGCGGGGGGGCCGGCGGAGATACGCAGTATTTT.

This clone turned up a few times. V and J are TRBV28 and TRBJ1-3; 10 positions agree with TRBD1. V dropped 5 bases and J dropped 1; count of bases not matched to a gene: 11. Germline loops: CDR1 MDHEN, CDR2 SYDVKM. The CDR3 is 18 amino acids. The CDR3 DNA reads TGTGCCAGCAGTACCAGCGACAGGGGGCTTTCATCTGGAAACACCATATATTTT. Translation gives CASSTSDRGLSSGNTIYF. The full variable domain, in which reference TRBV28 and TRBJ1-3 provide the parts outside the CDR3, is DVKVTQSSRYLVKRTGEKVFLECVQDMDHENMFWYRQDPGLGLRLIYFSYDVKMKEKGDIPEGYSVSREKKERFSLILESASTNQTSMYLCASSTSDRGLSSGNTIYFGEGSWLTVV.

J is TRBJ2-3 and V is TRBV19, with D perhaps TRBD2 (5 bases). CDR3 length equals 13 residues. CDR1 is LNHDA, CDR2 SQIVND, per germline (reference sequence). Trimming removed 7 bases from V and 2 bases from J, with 10 bases in between. CDR3 coding DNA: TGTGCCAGTAAGCGGACCAACACAGATACGCAGTATTTT. Amino acid sequence: CASKRTNTDTQYF.

The rearrangement joins TRBV4-3 to TRBJ1-2; no definite D call. Trimming left V 0 bases short and J 5 bases short, with 10 bases between. CDR1 is LGHNA and CDR2 is YSLEER in the germline V gene. This CDR3 spans 14 amino acids. The CDR3 spells CASSQELEVYGYTF. The CDR3, as DNA: TGCGCCAGCAGCCAAGAATTGGAGGTTTATGGCTACACCTTC.

The gene calls are TRBV19 and TRBJ1-5; 8 nucleotides align to TRBD1. V lost 5 bases to trimming and J lost 5 bases; unmatched junction nucleotides: 14. In germline, CDR1 is LNHDA, CDR2 SQIVND (reference sequence). CDR3 size: 17 residues. CDR3 nucleotide sequence: TGTGCCAGTAGTTCGCGGACAGGGAGAGGGTCGGATCAGCCCCAGCATTTT. Translated: CASSSRTGRGSDQPQHF.

This sequence joins TRBV6-5 and TRBJ1-5, with a tentative D call TRBD1 (6 bases). The CDR3 contains 15 residues. Trimming pared 2 bases from V and 6 bases from J, leaving 14 bases between. CDR1 MNHEY and CDR2 SVGAGI come from the germline V gene. As DNA, the CDR3 is TGTGCCAGCAGTTACGGGCCAGGGGTCGGTCAGCCCCAGCATTTT. Amino acids: CASSYGPGVGQPQHF.